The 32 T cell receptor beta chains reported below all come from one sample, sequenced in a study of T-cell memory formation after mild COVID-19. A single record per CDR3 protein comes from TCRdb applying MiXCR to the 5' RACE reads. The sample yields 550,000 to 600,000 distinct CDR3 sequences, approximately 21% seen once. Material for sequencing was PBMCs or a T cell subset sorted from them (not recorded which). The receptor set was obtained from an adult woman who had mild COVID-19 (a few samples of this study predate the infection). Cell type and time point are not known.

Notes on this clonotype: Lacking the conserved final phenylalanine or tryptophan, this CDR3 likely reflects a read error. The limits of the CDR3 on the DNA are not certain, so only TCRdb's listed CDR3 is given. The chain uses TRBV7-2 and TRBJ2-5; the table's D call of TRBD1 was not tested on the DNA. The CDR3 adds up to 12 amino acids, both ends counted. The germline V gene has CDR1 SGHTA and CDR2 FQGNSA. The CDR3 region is CASSFNTDPPGV.

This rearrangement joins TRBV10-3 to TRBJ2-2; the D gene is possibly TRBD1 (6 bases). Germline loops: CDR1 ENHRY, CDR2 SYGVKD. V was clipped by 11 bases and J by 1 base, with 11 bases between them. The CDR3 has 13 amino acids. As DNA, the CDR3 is TGTGCCTCCCGGGACATGAACACCGGGGAGCTGTTTTTT. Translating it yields CASRDMNTGELFF.

The CDR3 protein is CASSQDYRGSSGEQYF. Written as DNA, the CDR3 is TGTGCCAGCAGCCAAGATTACCGCGGGAGTAGTGGCGAGCAGTACTTC. V is TRBV4-2 and J is TRBJ2-7; 7 positions agree with TRBD2. CDR3 length equals 16 residues. J gave up 6 bases and V 0 bases, and 11 bases lay outside the gene matches. CDR1 LGHNA and CDR2 YNFKEQ come from the germline V gene.

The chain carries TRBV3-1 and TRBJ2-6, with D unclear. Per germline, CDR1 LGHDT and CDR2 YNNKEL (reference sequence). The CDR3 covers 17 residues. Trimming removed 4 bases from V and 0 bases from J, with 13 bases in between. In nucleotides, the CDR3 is TGTGCCAGCAGCCCTATGGGTCAAGCCTCTGGGGCCAACGTCCTGACTTTC. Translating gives CASSPMGQASGANVLTF.

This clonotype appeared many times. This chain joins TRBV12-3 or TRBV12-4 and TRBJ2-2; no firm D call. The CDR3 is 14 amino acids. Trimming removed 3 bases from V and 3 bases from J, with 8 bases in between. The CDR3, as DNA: TGTGCCAGCAGTTTGAAACTCTACACCGGGGAGCTGTTTTTT. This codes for CASSLKLYTGELFF.

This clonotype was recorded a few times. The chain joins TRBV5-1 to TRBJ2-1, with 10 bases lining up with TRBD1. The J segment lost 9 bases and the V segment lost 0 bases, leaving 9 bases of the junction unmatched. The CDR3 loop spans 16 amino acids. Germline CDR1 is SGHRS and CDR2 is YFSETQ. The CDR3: CASSLAGTGVGSEQFF. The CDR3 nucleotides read TGCGCCAGCAGCTTGGCCGGGACAGGGGTTGGGAGTGAGCAGTTCTTC.

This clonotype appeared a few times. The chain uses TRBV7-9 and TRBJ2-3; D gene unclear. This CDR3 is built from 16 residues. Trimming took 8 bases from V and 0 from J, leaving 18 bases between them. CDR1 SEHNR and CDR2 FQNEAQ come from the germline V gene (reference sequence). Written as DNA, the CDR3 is TGTGCCAGCTCTGGGATTATCGACCCTAGCACAGATACGCAGTATTTT. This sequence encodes CASSGIIDPSTDTQYF. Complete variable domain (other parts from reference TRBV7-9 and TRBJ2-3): DTGVSQNPRHKITKRGQNVTFRCDPISEHNRLYWYRQTLGQGPEFLTYFQNEAQLEKSRLLSDRFSAERPKGSFSTLEIQRTEQGDSAMYLCASSGIIDPSTDTQYFGPGTRLTVL.

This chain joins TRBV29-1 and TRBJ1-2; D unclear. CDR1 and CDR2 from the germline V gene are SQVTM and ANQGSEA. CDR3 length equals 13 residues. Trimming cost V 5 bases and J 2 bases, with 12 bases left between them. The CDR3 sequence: CSVFGGQNYGYTF. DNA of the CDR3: TGCAGCGTTTTCGGCGGCCAGAACTATGGCTACACCTTC.

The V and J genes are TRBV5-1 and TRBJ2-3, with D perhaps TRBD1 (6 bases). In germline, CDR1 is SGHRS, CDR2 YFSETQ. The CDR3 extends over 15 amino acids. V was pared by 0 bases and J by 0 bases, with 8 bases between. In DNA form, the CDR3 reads TGCGCCAGCAGCTTGGGGGACACTAGCACAGATACGCAGTATTTT. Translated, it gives CASSLGDTSTDTQYF.

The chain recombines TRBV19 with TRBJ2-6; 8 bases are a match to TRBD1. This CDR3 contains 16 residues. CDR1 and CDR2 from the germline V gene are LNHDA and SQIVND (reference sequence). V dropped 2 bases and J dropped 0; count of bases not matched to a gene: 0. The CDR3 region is CASSIQGASGANVLTF. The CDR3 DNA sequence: TGTGCCAGTAGTATACAGGGGGCCTCTGGGGCCAACGTCCTGACTTTC.

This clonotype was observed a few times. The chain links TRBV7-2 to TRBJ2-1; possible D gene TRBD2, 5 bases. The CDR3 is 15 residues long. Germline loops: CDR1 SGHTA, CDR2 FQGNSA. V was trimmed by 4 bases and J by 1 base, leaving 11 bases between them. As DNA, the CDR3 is TGTGCCAGCAGCTCCCGTACTAGATCCTACAATGAGCAGTTCTTC. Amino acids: CASSSRTRSYNEQFF.

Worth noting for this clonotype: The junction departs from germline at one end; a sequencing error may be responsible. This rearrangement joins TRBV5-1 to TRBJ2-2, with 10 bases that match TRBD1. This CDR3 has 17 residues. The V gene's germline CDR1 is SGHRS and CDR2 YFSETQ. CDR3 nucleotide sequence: TGCGCCAGCAGCCGGCTCCCGGGACAGGGGATAACCGGGGAGCCGTTTTTT. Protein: CASSRLPGQGITGEPFF.

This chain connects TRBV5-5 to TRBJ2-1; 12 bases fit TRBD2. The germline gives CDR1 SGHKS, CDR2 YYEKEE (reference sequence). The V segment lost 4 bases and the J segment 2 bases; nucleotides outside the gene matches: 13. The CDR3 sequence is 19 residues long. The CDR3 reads CASSATGTSGRIAYNEQFF. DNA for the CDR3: TGTGCCAGCAGCGCGACAGGGACTAGCGGGCGAATCGCCTACAATGAGCAGTTCTTC.

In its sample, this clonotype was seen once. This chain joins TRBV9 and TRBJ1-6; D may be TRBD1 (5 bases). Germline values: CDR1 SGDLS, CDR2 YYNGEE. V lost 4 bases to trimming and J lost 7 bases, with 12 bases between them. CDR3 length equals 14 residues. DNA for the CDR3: TGTGCCAGCAGCACGGACACACGCAATTCACCCCTCCACTTT. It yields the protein CASSTDTRNSPLHF.

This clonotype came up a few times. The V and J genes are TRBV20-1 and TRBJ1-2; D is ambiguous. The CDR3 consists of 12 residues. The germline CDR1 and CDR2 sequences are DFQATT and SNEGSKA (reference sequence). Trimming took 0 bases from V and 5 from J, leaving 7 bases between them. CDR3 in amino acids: CSARDEEYGYTF. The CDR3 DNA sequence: TGCAGTGCTAGAGATGAAGAGTATGGCTACACCTTC.

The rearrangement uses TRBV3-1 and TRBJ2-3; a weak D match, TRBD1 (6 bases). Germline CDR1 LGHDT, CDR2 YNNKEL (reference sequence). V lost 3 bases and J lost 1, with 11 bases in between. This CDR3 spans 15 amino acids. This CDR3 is CASSQRGGRTDTQYF. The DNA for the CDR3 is TGTGCCAGCAGCCAGAGAGGGGGTCGCACAGATACGCAGTATTTT.

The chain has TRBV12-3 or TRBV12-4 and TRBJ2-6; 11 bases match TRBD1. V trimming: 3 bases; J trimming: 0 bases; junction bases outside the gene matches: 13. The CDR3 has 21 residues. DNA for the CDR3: TGTGCCAGCAGTTTCATGTTGGGAGCAGGGACAGGGGGCTCTGGGGCCAACGTCCTGACTTTC. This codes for CASSFMLGAGTGGSGANVLTF.

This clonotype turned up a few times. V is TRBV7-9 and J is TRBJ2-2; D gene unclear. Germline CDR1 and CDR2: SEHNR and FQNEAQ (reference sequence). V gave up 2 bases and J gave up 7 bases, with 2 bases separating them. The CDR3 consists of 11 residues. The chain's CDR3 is CASSLHGELFF. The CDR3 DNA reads TGTGCCAGCAGCTTACACGGGGAGCTGTTTTTT. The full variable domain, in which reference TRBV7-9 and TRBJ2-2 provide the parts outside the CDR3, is DTGVSQNPRHKITKRGQNVTFRCDPISEHNRLYWYRQTLGQGPEFLTYFQNEAQLEKSRLLSDRFSAERPKGSFSTLEIQRTEQGDSAMYLCASSLHGELFFGEGSRLTVL.

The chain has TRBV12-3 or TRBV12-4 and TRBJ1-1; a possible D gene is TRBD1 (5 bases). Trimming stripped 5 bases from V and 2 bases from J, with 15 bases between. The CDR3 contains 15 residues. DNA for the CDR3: TGTGCCAGCAGTAAAGGGGCCAGGCTAAACACTGAAGCTTTCTTT. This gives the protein CASSKGARLNTEAFF.

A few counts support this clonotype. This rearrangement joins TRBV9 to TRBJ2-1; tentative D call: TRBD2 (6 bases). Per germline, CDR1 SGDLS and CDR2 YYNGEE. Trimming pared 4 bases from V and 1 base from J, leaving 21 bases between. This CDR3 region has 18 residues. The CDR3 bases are TGTGCCAGCAGCATAAGCGGGTGGGGTGTTTCTTCCTACAATGAGCAGTTCTTC. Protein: CASSISGWGVSSYNEQFF.

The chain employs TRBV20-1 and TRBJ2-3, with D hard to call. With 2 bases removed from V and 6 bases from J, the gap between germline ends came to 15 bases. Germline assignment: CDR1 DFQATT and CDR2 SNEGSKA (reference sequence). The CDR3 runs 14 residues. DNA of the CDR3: TGCAGTGCTAGAAGCAGCGAGCCCCCCGATACGCAGTATTTT. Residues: CSARSSEPPDTQYF.

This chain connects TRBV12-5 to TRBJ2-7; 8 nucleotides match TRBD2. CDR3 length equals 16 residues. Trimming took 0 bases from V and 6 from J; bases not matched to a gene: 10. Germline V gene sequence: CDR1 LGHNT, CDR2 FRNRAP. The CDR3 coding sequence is TGTGCTAGTGGTTTGGTACTGGCGGGGGGAGCCTCCGAGCAGTACTTC. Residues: CASGLVLAGGASEQYF.

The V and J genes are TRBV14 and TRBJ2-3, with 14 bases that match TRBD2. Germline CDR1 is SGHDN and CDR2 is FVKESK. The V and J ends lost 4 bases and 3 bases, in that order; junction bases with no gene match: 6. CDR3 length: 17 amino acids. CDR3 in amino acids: CASSRGLAGGLTDTQYF. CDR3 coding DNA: TGTGCCAGCAGCCGCGGACTAGCGGGAGGCCTAACAGATACGCAGTATTTT.

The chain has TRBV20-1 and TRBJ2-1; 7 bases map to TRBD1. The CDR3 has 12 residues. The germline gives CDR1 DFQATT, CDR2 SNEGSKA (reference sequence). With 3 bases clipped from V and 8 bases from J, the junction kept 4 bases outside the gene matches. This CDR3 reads CSASTGVDEQFF. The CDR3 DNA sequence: TGCAGTGCTAGCACAGGGGTGGATGAGCAGTTCTTC.

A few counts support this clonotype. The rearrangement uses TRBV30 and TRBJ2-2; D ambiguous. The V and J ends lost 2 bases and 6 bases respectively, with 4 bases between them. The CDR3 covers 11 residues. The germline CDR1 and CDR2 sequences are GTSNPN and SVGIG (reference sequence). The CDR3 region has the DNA TGTGCCTGGAGTAGACCCGGGGAGCTGTTTTTT. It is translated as CAWSRPGELFF. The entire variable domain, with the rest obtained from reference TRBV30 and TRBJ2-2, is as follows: SQTIHQWPATLVQPVGSPLSLECTVEGTSNPNLYWYRQAAGRGLQLLFYSVGIGQISSEVPQNLSASRPQDRQFILSSKKLLLSDSGFYLCAWSRPGELFFGEGSRLTVL.

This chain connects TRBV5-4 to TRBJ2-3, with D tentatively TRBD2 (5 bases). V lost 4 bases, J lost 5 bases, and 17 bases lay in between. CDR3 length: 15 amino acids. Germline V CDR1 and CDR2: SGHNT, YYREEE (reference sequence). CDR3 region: CASSPGGPGGDTQYF. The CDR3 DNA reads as TGTGCCAGCAGCCCCGGCGGGCCTGGAGGAGATACGCAGTATTTT. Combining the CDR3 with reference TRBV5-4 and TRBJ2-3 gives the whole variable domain ETGVTQSPTHLIKTRGQQVTLRCSSQSGHNTVSWYQQALGQGPQFIFQYYREEENGRGNFPPRFSGLQFPNYSSELNVNALELDDSALYLCASSPGGPGGDTQYFGPGTRLTVL.

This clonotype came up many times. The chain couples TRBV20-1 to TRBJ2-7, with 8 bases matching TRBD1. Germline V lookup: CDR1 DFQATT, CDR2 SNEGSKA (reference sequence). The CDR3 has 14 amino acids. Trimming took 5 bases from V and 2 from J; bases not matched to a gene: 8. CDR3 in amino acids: CSAAIGQGAYEQYF. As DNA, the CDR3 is TGCAGTGCTGCTATCGGACAGGGCGCCTACGAGCAGTACTTC.

The CDR3 DNA sequence: TGTGCCACCAGCAGCGGGACAGCTGAAGCTTTCTTT. It specifies CATSSGTAEAFF. The J gene is TRBJ1-1, the V gene TRBV15; 7 bases fit TRBD1. Trimming removed 3 bases from V and 6 bases from J; junction bases left unmatched: 1. The CDR3 consists of 12 residues. In germline, CDR1 is LNHNV, CDR2 YYDKDF (reference sequence).

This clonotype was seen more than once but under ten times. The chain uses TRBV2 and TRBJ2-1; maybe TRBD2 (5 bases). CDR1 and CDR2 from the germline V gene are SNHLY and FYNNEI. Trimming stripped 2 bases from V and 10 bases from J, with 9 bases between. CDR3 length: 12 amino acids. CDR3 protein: CASSEFEGEQFF. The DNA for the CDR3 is TGTGCCAGCAGTGAATTCGAGGGCGAGCAGTTCTTC.

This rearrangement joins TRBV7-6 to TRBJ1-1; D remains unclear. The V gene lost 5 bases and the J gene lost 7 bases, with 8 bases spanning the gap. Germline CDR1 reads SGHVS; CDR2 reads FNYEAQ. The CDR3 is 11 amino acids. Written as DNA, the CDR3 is TGTGCCAGCAGCGAGAGGGTTGAAGCTTTCTTT. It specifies CASSERVEAFF. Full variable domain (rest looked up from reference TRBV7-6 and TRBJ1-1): GAGVSQSPRYKVTKRGQDVALRCDPISGHVSLYWYRQALGQGPEFLTYFNYEAQQDKSGLPNDRFSAERPEGSISTLTIQRTEQRDSAMYRCASSERVEAFFGQGTRLTVV.

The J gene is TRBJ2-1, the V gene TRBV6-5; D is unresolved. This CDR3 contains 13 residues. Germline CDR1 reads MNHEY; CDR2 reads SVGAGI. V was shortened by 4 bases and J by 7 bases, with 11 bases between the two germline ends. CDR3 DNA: TGTGCCAGCAGTTTGAGAAGGCCAAATGAGCAGTTCTTC. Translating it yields CASSLRRPNEQFF.

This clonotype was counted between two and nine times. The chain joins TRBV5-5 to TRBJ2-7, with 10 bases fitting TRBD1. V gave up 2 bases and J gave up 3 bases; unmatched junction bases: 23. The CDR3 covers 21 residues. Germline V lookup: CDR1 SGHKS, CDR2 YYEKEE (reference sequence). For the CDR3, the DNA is TGTGCCAGCAGCTTAAAAATGACAGGGGGCATCCCCAATGTTTTCCACTACGAGCAGTACTTC. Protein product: CASSLKMTGGIPNVFHYEQYF.